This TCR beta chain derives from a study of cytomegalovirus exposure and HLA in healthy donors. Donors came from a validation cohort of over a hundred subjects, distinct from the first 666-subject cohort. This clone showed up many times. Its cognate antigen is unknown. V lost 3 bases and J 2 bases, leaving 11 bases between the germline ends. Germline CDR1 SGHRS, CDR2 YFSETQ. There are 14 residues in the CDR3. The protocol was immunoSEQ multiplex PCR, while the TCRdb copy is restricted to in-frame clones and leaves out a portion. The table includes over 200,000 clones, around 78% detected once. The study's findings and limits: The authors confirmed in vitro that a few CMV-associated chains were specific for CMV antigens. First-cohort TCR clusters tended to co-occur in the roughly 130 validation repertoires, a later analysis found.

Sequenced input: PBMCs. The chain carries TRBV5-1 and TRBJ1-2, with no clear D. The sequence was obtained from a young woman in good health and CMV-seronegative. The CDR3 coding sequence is TGCGCCAGCAGCTCCACCACGGGGAACTATGGCTACACCTTC. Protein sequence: CASSSTTGNYGYTF.